These T cell receptor beta chains were read from a single sample in a study of human T cells and chemical hapten exposure. TCRdb re-derived calls from the RACE reads in MiXCR, one entry per CDR3 protein. The table records around 56,000 distinct CDR3 sequences, over 9% of them present only once. Sequenced here: whole blood, sampled in connection with sensitization to the hapten diphenylcyclopropenone (DPC). The receptor set was obtained from a man in his forties with alopecia areata. Some clones in this sample may be carry-over from other donors' samples. Both conserved end residues are part of each CDR3. The order of the fields is J gene, clone size, V gene, D gene, CDR3 DNA, CDR3 protein. D genes are given only for firm matches. A row's size may be missing; if present it is once, few, many or a size class.

>TRBJ2-5|many|TRBV7-6|-
TGTGCCAGCAGCTCTTTCCGCGGGGAACAAGAGACCCAGTACTTC
CASSSFRGEQETQYF
>TRBJ2-1|-|TRBV20-1|TRBD1
TGCAGTGCTAATACAGGGGGTGAGCAGTTCTTC
CSANTGGEQFF
>TRBJ1-1|many|TRBV25-1|-
TGTGCCAGCAGTGAATTTTTGAACACTGAAGCTTTCTTT
CASSEFLNTEAFF
>TRBJ2-7|-|TRBV9|TRBD2
TGTGCCAGCAGCGCGGGACTACACTACGAGCAGTACTTC
CASSAGLHYEQYF
>TRBJ2-7|-|TRBV28|TRBD2
TGTGCCAGCAGTTTGGGACTAGCGGGAGTCTACGAGCAGTACTTC
CASSLGLAGVYEQYF
>TRBJ1-1|-|TRBV14|-
TGTGCCAGCAGCCCAAGCAGGTTGAACACTGAAGCTTTCTTT
CASSPSRLNTEAFF
>TRBJ1-1|many|TRBV5-1|-
TGCGCCAGCAGCTGGGACGGCCGGGAACTGAACACTGAAGCTTTCTTT
CASSWDGRELNTEAFF
>TRBJ1-1|few|TRBV7-9|-
TGTGCCAGCAGCCCACTGGGCACTGAAGCTTTCTTT
CASSPLGTEAFF
>TRBJ1-6|-|TRBV7-9|-
TGTGCCAGCAGCTTAGCCACAGGGCGGAGCGGTTCACCCCTCCACTTT
CASSLATGRSGSPLHF
>TRBJ2-5|few|TRBV10-2|-
TGCGCCAGCAGTGTCGGCGGGGAGACCCAGTACTTC
CASSVGGETQYF
>TRBJ2-5|-|TRBV7-9|-
TGTGCCAGCAGCTTAGTGGCCGGGACGGCCGCGGGGTCCCAGTACTTC
CASSLVAGTAAGSQYF
>TRBJ2-5|few|TRBV2|-
TGTGCCAGCAGTGAATTGCAACGGCAAGGAGAGACCCAGTACTTC
CASSELQRQGETQYF
>TRBJ2-7|-|TRBV28|-
TGTGCCAGCAGTCTGTACAAGTACGAGCAGTACTTC
CASSLYKYEQYF
>TRBJ2-7|few|TRBV20-1|TRBD2
TGCAGTGCTAGGGTACCCGGGACTAAGACCTACGAGCAGTACTTC
CSARVPGTKTYEQYF
>TRBJ2-7|many|TRBV4-1|TRBD2
TGCGCCAGCAGCCAAGTCCTCTCTAGCGGGATCTACGAGCAGTACTTC
CASSQVLSSGIYEQYF
>TRBJ1-6|many|TRBV10-2|TRBD1
TGCGCCAGCGGGGGACAGGGGGTGCGTTCACCCCTCCACTTT
CASGGQGVRSPLHF
>TRBJ2-7|many|TRBV11-2|TRBD2
TGTGCCAGCAGCTCTCTAGCGGGAAGGGCCGAGCAGTACTTC
CASSSLAGRAEQYF
>TRBJ2-1|-|TRBV28|-
TGTGCCAGCAGTTTGCGGGACAATGAGCAGTTCTTC
CASSLRDNEQFF
>TRBJ1-1|few|TRBV10-1|-
TGCGCCAGCAGTGAGTCAGGAACCACTGAAGCTTTCTTT
CASSESGTTEAFF
>TRBJ1-5|-|TRBV18|-
TGTGCCAGCTCACCACCGGATCAGCCCCAGCATTTT
CASSPPDQPQHF
>TRBJ2-2|-|TRBV15|-
TGTGCCACCAGCCCGGGGGTGGCCGGGGAGCTGTTTTTT
CATSPGVAGELFF
>TRBJ1-1|few|TRBV12-3/TRBV12-4|-
TGTGCCAGCAGGGGTTTCTTAGAAGCTTTCTTT
CASRGFLEAFF
>TRBJ2-5|-|TRBV20-1|-
TGCAGTGCGAGGAGGGGCCACGAGACCCAGTACTTC
CSARRGHETQYF
>TRBJ2-7|few|TRBV7-3|TRBD2
TGTGCCAGCAGCCCCCCAATAGCGGGGCCCTCCTACGAGCAGTACTTC
CASSPPIAGPSYEQYF
>TRBJ2-7|-|TRBV29-1|-
TGCAGCGTTGACAGGGAGTTGGGAAACGAGCAGTACTTC
CSVDRELGNEQYF
>TRBJ2-7|-|TRBV20-1|-
TGCAGTGCAAAGGTGCTAGCAGTTTCCCCCTACGAGCAGTACTTC
CSAKVLAVSPYEQYF
>TRBJ2-3|many|TRBV6-5|TRBD2
TGTGCCAGCAGTTACGCTCCGGGAGGCCGCACAGATACGCAGTATTTT
CASSYAPGGRTDTQYF
>TRBJ1-1|few|TRBV7-8|-
TGTGCCAGCAGCTTAGACTGGACAGTATCTGAAGCTTTCTTT
CASSLDWTVSEAFF
>TRBJ2-5|many|TRBV29-1|-
TGCAGCGTTGAAGATCGAGGAACAAAAGAGACCCAGTACTTC
CSVEDRGTKETQYF
>TRBJ1-2|few|TRBV27|-
TGTGCCAGCAGCGGTGGAACTATCGGCTACACCTTC
CASSGGTIGYTF
>TRBJ2-7|few|TRBV7-9|TRBD1
TGTGCCAGTTCTGGGACAGGTGCTTTCTACGAGCAGTACTTC
CASSGTGAFYEQYF
>TRBJ2-7|few|TRBV12-3/TRBV12-4|-
TGTGCCAGCAGTATCCTGCAGGCAAAGAGCTCCTACGAGCAGTACTTC
CASSILQAKSSYEQYF
>TRBJ2-1|-|TRBV5-1|TRBD1
TGCGCCAGCAGCACCCAGGGGGCAGGTCGGAATGAGCAGTTCTTC
CASSTQGAGRNEQFF
>TRBJ2-7|many|TRBV28|TRBD2
TGTGCCAGCAGCCTAGCGGGAGTCGGCGAGCAGTACTTC
CASSLAGVGEQYF
>TRBJ2-7|many|TRBV28|-
TGTGCCAGCAGCCCACGTACGTCCGAGCAGTACTTC
CASSPRTSEQYF
>TRBJ2-2|many|TRBV20-1|-
TGCAGTGCTAGGTCACAGGCTAGGGCCGGGGAGCTGTTTTTT
CSARSQARAGELFF
>TRBJ2-3|many|TRBV3-1|-
TGTGCCAGCAGCCATCAACGTACAGATACGCAGTATTTT
CASSHQRTDTQYF
>TRBJ1-5|many|TRBV10-3|TRBD1
TGTGCCATCAGTGAGGGACAGGAGGGACAGCCCCAGCATTTT
CAISEGQEGQPQHF
>TRBJ2-7|-|TRBV3-1|-
TGTGCCAGCAGCCCTAGGACAGCGCGGGACGAGCAGTACTTC
CASSPRTARDEQYF
>TRBJ2-5|many|TRBV6-2/TRBV6-3|TRBD2
TGTGCCAGCAGTTACTCTGCTAGCGGGAGCCCAGAGACCCAGTACTTC
CASSYSASGSPETQYF
>TRBJ2-3|many|TRBV11-2|TRBD2
TGTGCCAGCAGCTTAGATCAAGAAGCGGGAGGCACAGATACGCAGTATTTT
CASSLDQEAGGTDTQYF
>TRBJ2-2|many|TRBV6-1|-
TGTGCCAGCAGCAGGACGTGGAACACCGGGGAGCTGTTTTTT
CASSRTWNTGELFF
>TRBJ2-7|-|TRBV9|TRBD2
TGTGCCAGCAGCCAAGGACTAGTCGGGGCCTACGAGCAGTACTTC
CASSQGLVGAYEQYF
>TRBJ1-2|few|TRBV6-1|TRBD1
TGTGCCAGCAGTTCCGGGACAGGGATAACTATGGGCTACACCTTC
CASSSGTGITMGYTF
>TRBJ2-2|many|TRBV4-2|TRBD1
TGTGCCAGCAGCCAAGAAGGGACAGCTCACACCGGGGAGCTGTTTTTT
CASSQEGTAHTGELFF
>TRBJ2-7|few|TRBV28|TRBD1
TGTGCCAGCAGTTTACCCCAGGGGGCTTACGAGCAGTACTTC
CASSLPQGAYEQYF
>TRBJ2-5|few|TRBV20-1|TRBD2
TGCAGTGCTAGAGGGACTAGCGGAGGAACCAAGACCCAGTACTTC
CSARGTSGGTKTQYF
>TRBJ2-1|many|TRBV7-9|-
TGTGCCAGCAGCTTAGTCCGGACAGATGAGTTCTTC
CASSLVRTDEFF
>TRBJ2-1|few|TRBV3-1|-
TGTGCCAGCAGCCGTGGGACTGTCAATGAGCAGTTCTTC
CASSRGTVNEQFF
>TRBJ1-2|-|TRBV20-1|-
TGCAGTGCTAGGCCGCTCCGGGACCGGAGAGACTATGGCTACACCTTC
CSARPLRDRRDYGYTF
>TRBJ2-3|many|TRBV20-1|TRBD2
TGCAGTGCTAGTCTGACTAGCGGGAGCACAGATACGCAGTATTTT
CSASLTSGSTDTQYF